Listed here are 3 T cell receptor beta chains from one sample, sequenced in a study of T cell responses to AZD1222 COVID-19 vaccine. Generated by immunoSEQ multiplex PCR, the TCRdb table keeps only in-frame clones and is missing some. The table records about 140,000 clones, 88% of them present only once. Sample: peripheral blood, taken 28 days after the second AZD1222 dose. Every receptor here comes from an adult who received the AZD1222 COVID-19 vaccine.

The chain uses TRBV5-1 and TRBJ1-1; the D gene is possibly TRBD1 (5 bases). Germline V gene lookup returns CDR1 SGHRS and CDR2 YFSETQ. Between the trimmed V and J ends, which lost 0 bases and 1 base, there was a span of 7 bases. CDR3 length: 14 amino acids. CDR3 DNA sequence: TGCGCCAGCAGCTTGGGGACATCGAACACTGAAGCTTTCTTT. Translated: CASSLGTSNTEAFF.

This clone appeared once. The gene calls are TRBV2 and TRBJ2-5; 9 positions match TRBD2. V shed 10 bases, J shed 1 base, and the junction held 10 bases outside the gene matches. The CDR3 sequence is 15 residues long. Germline V CDR1 and CDR2: SNHLY, FYNNEI. CDR3 amino acids: CATGRASGTQETQYF. The DNA of the CDR3 is TGTGCCACGGGACGGGCTAGCGGGACCCAAGAGACCCAGTACTTC.

V usage is TRBV19 and J usage is TRBJ2-2; 9 nucleotides match TRBD1. The V segment lost 7 bases and the J segment 6 bases; nucleotides outside the gene matches: 12. The CDR3 loop spans 16 amino acids. Germline loops: CDR1 LNHDA, CDR2 SQIVND (reference sequence). In DNA, the CDR3 is TGTGCCAGTAAGGATAGTCGGGACAGGGCGGCCGGGGAGCTGTTTTTT. The encoded protein is CASKDSRDRAAGELFF.